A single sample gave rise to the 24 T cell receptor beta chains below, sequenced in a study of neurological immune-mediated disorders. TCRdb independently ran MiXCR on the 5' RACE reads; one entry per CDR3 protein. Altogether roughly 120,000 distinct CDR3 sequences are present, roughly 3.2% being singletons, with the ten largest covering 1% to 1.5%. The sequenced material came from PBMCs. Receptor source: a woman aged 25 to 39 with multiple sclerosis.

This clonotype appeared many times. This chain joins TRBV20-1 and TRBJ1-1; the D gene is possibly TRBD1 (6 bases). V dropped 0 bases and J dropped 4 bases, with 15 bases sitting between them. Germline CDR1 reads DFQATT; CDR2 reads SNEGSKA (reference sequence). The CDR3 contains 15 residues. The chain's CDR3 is CSARDMLGRGTEAFF. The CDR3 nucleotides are TGCAGTGCTAGAGATATGTTAGGCAGGGGCACTGAAGCTTTCTTT.

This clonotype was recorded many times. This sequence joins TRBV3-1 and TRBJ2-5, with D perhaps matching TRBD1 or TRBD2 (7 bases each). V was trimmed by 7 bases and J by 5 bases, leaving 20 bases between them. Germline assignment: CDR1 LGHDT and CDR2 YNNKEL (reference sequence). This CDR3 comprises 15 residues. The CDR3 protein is CASTSWEGAGETQYF. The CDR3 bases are TGTGCCAGCACCTCATGGGAGGGGGCCGGGGAGACCCAGTACTTC.

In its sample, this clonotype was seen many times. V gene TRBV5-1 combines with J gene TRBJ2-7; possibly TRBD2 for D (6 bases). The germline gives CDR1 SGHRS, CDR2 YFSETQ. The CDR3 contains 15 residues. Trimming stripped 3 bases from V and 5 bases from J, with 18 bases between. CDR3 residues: CASSSGGVRVHEQYF. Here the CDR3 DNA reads TGCGCCAGCAGCTCCGGAGGGGTCAGGGTCCACGAGCAGTACTTC.

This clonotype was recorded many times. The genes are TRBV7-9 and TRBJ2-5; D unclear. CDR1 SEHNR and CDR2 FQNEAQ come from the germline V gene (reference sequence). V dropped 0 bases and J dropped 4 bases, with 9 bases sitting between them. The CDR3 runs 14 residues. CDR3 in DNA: TGTGCCAGCAGCTTAGCTCTTACCAGAGAGACCCAGTACTTC. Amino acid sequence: CASSLALTRETQYF.

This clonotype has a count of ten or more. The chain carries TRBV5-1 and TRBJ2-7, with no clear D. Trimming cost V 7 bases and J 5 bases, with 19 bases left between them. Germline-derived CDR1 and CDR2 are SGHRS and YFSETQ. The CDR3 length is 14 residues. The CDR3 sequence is CASSLGRWLDEQYF. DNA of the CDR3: TGCGCCAGCTCTCTGGGCAGGTGGCTTGACGAGCAGTACTTC.

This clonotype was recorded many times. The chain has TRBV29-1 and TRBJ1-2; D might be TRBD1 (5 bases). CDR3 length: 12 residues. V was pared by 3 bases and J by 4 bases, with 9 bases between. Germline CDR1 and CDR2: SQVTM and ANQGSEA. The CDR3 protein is CSVDRETYGYTF. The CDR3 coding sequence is TGCAGCGTTGACAGGGAGACCTATGGCTACACCTTC.

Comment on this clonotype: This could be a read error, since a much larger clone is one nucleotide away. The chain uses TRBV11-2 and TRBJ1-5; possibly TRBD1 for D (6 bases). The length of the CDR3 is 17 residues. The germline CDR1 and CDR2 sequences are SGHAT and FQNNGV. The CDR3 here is CASSLGSTGKGNQPQNF. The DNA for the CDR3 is TGTGCCAGCAGCTTAGGCAGTACAGGGAAGGGCAATCAGCCCCAGAATTTT.

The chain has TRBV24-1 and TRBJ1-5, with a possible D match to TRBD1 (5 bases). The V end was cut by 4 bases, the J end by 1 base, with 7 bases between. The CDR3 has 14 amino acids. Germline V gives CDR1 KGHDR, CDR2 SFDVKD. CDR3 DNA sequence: TGTGCCACCAGTGACCGGGACAGCAATCAGCCCCAGCATTTT. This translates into CATSDRDSNQPQHF.

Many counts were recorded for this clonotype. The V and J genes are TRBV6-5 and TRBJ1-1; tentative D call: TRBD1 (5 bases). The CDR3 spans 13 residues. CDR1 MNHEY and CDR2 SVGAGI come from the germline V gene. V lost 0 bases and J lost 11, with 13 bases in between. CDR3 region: CASSYSLQGLAFF. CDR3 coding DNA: TGTGCCAGCAGTTACTCTCTGCAGGGTCTGGCTTTCTTT.

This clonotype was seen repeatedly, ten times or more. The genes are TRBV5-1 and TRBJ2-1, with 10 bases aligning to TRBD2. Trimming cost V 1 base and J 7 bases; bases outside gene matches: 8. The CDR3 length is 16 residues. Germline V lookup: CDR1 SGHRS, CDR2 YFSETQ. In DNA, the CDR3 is TGCGCCAGCAGCTTGCGCCTAGCGGGAGAAGCAAATGAGCAGTTCTTC. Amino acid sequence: CASSLRLAGEANEQFF.

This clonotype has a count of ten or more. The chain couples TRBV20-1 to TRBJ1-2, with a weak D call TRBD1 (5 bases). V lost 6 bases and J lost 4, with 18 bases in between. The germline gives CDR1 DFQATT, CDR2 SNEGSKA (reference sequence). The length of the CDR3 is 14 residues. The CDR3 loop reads CSARGSSATYGYTF. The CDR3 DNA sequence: TGCAGTGCCCGGGGGTCTTCTGCTACCTATGGCTACACCTTC.

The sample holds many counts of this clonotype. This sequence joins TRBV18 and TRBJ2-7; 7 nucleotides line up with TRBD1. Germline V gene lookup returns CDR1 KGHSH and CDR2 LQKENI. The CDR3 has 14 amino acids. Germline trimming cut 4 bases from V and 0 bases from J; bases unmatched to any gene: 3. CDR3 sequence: CASSQQGNSYEQYF. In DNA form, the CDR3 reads TGTGCCAGCTCACAACAGGGGAACTCCTACGAGCAGTACTTC. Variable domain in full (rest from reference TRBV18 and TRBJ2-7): NAGVMQNPRHLVRRRGQEARLRCSPMKGHSHVYWYRQLPEEGLKFMVYLQKENIIDESGMPKERFSAEFPKEGPSILRIQQVVRGDSAAYFCASSQQGNSYEQYFGPGTRLTVT.

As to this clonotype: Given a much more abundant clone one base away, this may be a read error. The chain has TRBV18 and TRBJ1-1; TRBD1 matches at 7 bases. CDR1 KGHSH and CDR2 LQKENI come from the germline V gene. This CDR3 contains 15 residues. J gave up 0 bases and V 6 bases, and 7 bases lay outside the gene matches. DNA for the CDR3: TGTGCCAGCTCTCAGAACACAGGGGTGAACACTGAAGCTTTCTTT. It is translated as CASSQNTGVNTEAFF.

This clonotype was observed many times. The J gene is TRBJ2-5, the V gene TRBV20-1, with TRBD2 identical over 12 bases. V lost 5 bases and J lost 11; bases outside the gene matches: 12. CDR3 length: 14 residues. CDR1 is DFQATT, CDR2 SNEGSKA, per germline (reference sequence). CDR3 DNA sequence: TGCAGTGCTCAGACTAGCGGGAGTGGTGGGTGGCAGTACTTC. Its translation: CSAQTSGSGGWQYF.

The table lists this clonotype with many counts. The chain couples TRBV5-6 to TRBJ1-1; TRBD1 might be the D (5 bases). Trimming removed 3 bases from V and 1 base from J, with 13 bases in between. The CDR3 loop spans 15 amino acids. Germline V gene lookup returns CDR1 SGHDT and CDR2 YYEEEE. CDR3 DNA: TGTGCCAGCAGCTCCGTAAAAACAGGGAACACTGAAGCTTTCTTT. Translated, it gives CASSSVKTGNTEAFF. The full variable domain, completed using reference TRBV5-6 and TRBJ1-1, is DAGVTQSPTHLIKTRGQQVTLRCSPKSGHDTVSWYQQALGQGPQFIFQYYEEEERQRGNFPDRFSGHQFPNYSSELNVNALLLGDSALYLCASSSVKTGNTEAFFGQGTRLTVV.

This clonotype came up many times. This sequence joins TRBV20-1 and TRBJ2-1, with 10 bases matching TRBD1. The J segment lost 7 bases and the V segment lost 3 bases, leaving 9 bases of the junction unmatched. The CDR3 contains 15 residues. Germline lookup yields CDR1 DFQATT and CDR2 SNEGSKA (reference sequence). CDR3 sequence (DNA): TGCAGTGCTAGGGCGGACAGGGGGATCGGTAATGAGCAGTTCTTC. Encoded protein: CSARADRGIGNEQFF.

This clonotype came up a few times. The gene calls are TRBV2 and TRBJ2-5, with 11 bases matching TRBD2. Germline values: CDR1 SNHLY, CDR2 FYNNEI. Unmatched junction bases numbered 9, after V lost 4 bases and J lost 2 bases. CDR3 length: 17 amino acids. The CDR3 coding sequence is TGTGCCAGCAGTGTTTCGCTAGCGGGGGGAAGGCAAGAGACCCAGTACTTC. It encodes CASSVSLAGGRQETQYF.

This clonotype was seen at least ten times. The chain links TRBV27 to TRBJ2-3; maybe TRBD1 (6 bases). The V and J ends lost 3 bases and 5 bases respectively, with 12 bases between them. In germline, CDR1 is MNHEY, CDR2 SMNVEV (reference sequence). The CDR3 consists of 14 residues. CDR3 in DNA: TGTGCCAGCAGTTTTTTGGGGGCAGGAGATACGCAGTATTTT. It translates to CASSFLGAGDTQYF.

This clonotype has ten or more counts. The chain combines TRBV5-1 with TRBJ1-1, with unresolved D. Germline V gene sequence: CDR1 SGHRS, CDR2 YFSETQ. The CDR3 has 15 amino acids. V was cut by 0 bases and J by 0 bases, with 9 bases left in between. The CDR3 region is CASSLDPGLNTEAFF. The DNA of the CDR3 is TGCGCCAGCAGCTTGGACCCGGGTTTGAACACTGAAGCTTTCTTT.

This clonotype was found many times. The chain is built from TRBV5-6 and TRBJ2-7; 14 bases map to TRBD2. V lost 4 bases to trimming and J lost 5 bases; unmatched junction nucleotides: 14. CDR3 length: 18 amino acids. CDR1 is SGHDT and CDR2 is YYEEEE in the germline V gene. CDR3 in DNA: TGTGCCAGCAGCCCCACCGGGACTAGCGGGAGTTGGAATGACGAGCAGTACTTC. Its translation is CASSPTGTSGSWNDEQYF.

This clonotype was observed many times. In nucleotides, the CDR3 is TGTGCCACCAGCAGAGGAGGGAACTATGGCTACACCTTC. Amino acid sequence: CATSRGGNYGYTF. The chain has TRBV15 and TRBJ1-2; D is ambiguous. CDR1 and CDR2 (germline): LNHNV, YYDKDF (reference sequence). The length of the CDR3 is 13 residues. Trimming removed 1 base at V and 2 bases at J, with 5 bases between. The full variable domain, its missing parts supplied by reference TRBV15 and TRBJ1-2, is DAMVIQNPRYQVTQFGKPVTLSCSQTLNHNVMYWYQQKSSQAPKLLFHYYDKDFNNEADTPDNFQSRRPNTSFCFLDIRSPGLGDTAMYLCATSRGGNYGYTFGSGTRLTVV.

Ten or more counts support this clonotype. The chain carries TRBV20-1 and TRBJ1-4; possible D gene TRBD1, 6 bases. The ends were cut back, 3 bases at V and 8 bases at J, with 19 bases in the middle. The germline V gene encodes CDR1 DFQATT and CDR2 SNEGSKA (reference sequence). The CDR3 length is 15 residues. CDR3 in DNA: TGCAGTGCTAGCCATCCACTTACAGGGAACGAAAAACTGTTTTTT. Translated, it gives CSASHPLTGNEKLFF.

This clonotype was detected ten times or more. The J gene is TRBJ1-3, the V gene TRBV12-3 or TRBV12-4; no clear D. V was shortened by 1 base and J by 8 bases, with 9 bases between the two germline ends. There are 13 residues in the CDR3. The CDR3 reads CASSLGQRDTIYF. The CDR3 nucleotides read TGTGCCAGCAGTTTAGGCCAGCGCGACACCATATATTTT.

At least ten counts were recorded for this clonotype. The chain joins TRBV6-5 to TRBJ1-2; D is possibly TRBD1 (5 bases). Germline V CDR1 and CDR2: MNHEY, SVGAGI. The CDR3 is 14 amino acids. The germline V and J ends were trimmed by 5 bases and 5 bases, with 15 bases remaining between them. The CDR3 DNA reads TGTGCCAGCAGTGAGGACCGGGACGGGTATGGCTACACCTTC. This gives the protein CASSEDRDGYGYTF.